A selection of T cell receptor beta chains follows, all from one sample in a study of blood T cell repertoires in COVID-19. Only in-frame clones appear in the TCRdb table, and some are missing; sequencing was by immunoSEQ multiplex PCR. Of 250,000 to 300,000 clones in the sample, 81% are singletons; the top ten hold 2.5% to 3%. Sequencing input: peripheral blood. These receptors were collected from a woman aged 55-75 years with active or convalescent COVID-19. Both conserved end residues are part of each CDR3. The D gene is left open where the match is weak. Clone size is shown for a subset of rows, as once, few, many or a class of expanded clone.

CDR3,DNA,size,V,length,J,D
CASSFAQETNGYTF,TGTGCCAGCAGCTTTGCGCAAGAAACTAATGGCTACACCTTC,-,TRBV7-9,14,TRBJ1-2,-
CASSQTRRRDFLETQYF,TGTGCCAGCAGCCAGACGCGTCGCCGGGACTTCTTGGAGACCCAGTACTTC,few,TRBV3-1/TRBV3-2,17,TRBJ2-5,-
CASRTVAYSGNTIYF,TGTGCCAGTAGAACAGTGGCTTACTCTGGAAACACCATATATTTT,-,TRBV19,15,TRBJ1-3,-
CAISGGGADTQYF,TGTGCCATCAGTGGGGGGGGCGCGGATACGCAGTATTTT,-,TRBV10-3,13,TRBJ2-3,-
CASSYGPGTGHGYTF,TGTGCCAGCAGTTATGGTCCCGGGACAGGGCATGGCTACACCTTC,-,TRBV27,15,TRBJ1-2,TRBD1
CASSQHLAGGTPGGDTQYF,TGCGCCAGCAGCCAACATCTAGCGGGGGGCACCCCAGGGGGGGATACGCAGTATTTT,-,TRBV4-1,19,TRBJ2-3,TRBD2
CASSFSGASEQYF,TGCGCCAGCAGTTTCAGCGGGGCTTCGGAGCAGTACTTC,-,TRBV10-2,13,TRBJ2-7,TRBD2
CASSLGSTGFNEQYF,TGCGCCAGCAGCTTGGGGTCGACAGGGTTTAACGAGCAGTACTTC,-,TRBV5-1,15,TRBJ2-7,TRBD1
CASSPTGEMVTEAFF,TGTGCCAGCAGCCCCACAGGGGAGATGGTCACTGAAGCTTTCTTT,-,TRBV9,15,TRBJ1-1,TRBD1
CASSPTEFVTSGDNEQFF,TGTGCCAGCTCACCAACGGAATTTGTGACTAGCGGGGACAATGAGCAGTTCTTC,-,TRBV18,18,TRBJ2-1,TRBD2
CASSQLIGQPQHF,TGCGCCAGCAGCCAACTTATCGGGCAGCCCCAGCATTTT,-,TRBV4-1,13,TRBJ1-5,-
CASSFSTSGGTDTQYF,TGTGCCAGCAGCTTTTCGACTAGCGGGGGTACAGATACGCAGTATTTT,-,TRBV11-1,16,TRBJ2-3,TRBD2
CASSQRQGYGYTF,TGTGCCAGCAGCCAACGACAGGGATATGGCTACACCTTC,-,TRBV3-1/TRBV3-2,13,TRBJ1-2,TRBD1
CASSLGSGGVTEAFF,TGTGCCAGCAGCTTAGGGTCGGGTGGAGTCACTGAAGCTTTCTTT,few,TRBV11-2,15,TRBJ1-1,-
CASSLSTDTQYF,TGTGCCAGCAGTTTGAGTACAGATACGCAGTATTTT,-,TRBV28,12,TRBJ2-3,-
CASSLHPTGSGEKLFF,TGTGCCAGCAGCCTTCATCCCACGGGGAGTGGTGAAAAACTGTTTTTT,-,TRBV3-1/TRBV3-2,16,TRBJ1-4,-
CASSFHPLDRATGELFF,TGTGCCAGCAGCTTCCATCCCCTTGACAGGGCGACCGGGGAGCTGTTTTTT,-,TRBV14,17,TRBJ2-2,TRBD1
CASSQDQGHIQYF,TGTGCCAGCAGCCAAGATCAGGGGCACATTCAGTACTTC,-,TRBV4-2,13,TRBJ2-4,-
CASSYKLATNKETQYF,TGTGCCAGCAGTTACAAGTTAGCAACAAACAAAGAGACCCAGTACTTC,-,TRBV6-2/TRBV6-3,16,TRBJ2-5,-
CATSREARGQGSKKYF,TGTGCCACCAGCAGGGAGGCAAGGGGACAGGGATCGAAAAAGTACTTC,-,TRBV15,16,TRBJ2-7,TRBD1
CSASGTGGGQGVGYTF,TGCAGTGCTAGTGGGACAGGGGGAGGACAGGGTGTTGGCTACACCTTC,-,TRBV20-1,16,TRBJ1-2,TRBD1
CASSPGLDLYF,TGTGCCAGCTCACCCGGACTAGATTTGTACTTC,once,TRBV18,11,TRBJ2-7,TRBD2
CASSEGENTSGANVLTF,TGCGCCAGCAGTGAGGGGGAGAATACCTCTGGGGCCAACGTCCTGACTTTC,once,TRBV10-1,17,TRBJ2-6,-
CASTPGGTNTEAFF,TGCGCCAGCACTCCCGGGGGTACGAACACTGAAGCTTTCTTT,-,TRBV4-3,14,TRBJ1-1,-
CATGGTGPDYTF,TGTGCCACCGGAGGGACAGGGCCCGACTACACCTTC,-,TRBV19,12,TRBJ1-2,TRBD1
CASSPFQGPSGANVLTF,TGTGCCAGCTCACCGTTTCAGGGCCCCTCTGGGGCCAACGTCCTGACTTTC,-,TRBV18,17,TRBJ2-6,-
CASIAEVAKNIQYF,TGTGCCAGCATCGCGGAGGTAGCCAAAAACATTCAGTACTTC,-,TRBV3-1/TRBV3-2,14,TRBJ2-4,-
CASTLSTDTQYF,TGTGCCAGCACCCTAAGCACAGATACGCAGTATTTT,once,TRBV2,12,TRBJ2-3,-
CASSVDFGWSGGYTF,TGTGCCAGCAGCGTTGATTTTGGATGGTCAGGGGGCTACACCTTC,-,TRBV9,15,TRBJ1-2,-
CASSSQSKQYF,TGTGCCAGCAGCTCACAGTCCAAGCAGTACTTC,-,TRBV11-2,11,TRBJ2-7,-
CASSSRLAGNSPLHF,TGTGCCAGCAGCTCAAGATTGGCGGGGAATTCACCCCTCCACTTT,-,TRBV3-1/TRBV3-2,15,TRBJ1-6,-
CASSLVQGLDSPLHF,TGTGCCAGCAGCTTAGTCCAGGGGTTGGATTCACCCCTCCACTTT,-,TRBV7-6,15,TRBJ1-6,-
CASTYGQAEAFF,TGTGCCAGCACCTACGGACAGGCTGAAGCTTTCTTT,few,TRBV25-1,12,TRBJ1-1,TRBD1
CASSSPGTGVPNEQYF,TGTGCCAGCAGCTCCCCCGGGACAGGTGTCCCTAACGAGCAGTACTTC,-,TRBV13,16,TRBJ2-7,TRBD1
CASSLYNGEQFF,TGTGCCAGCAGCTTGTATAACGGTGAGCAGTTCTTC,few,TRBV5-5,12,TRBJ2-1,-
CASSQGHGTNYGYTF,TGTGCCAGCAGCCAAGGCCACGGGACTAACTATGGCTACACCTTC,-,TRBV4-2,15,TRBJ1-2,-
CASSPRRPRGLTGELFF,TGCGCCAGCAGCCCCAGACGACCAAGGGGCCTCACCGGGGAGCTGTTTTTT,-,TRBV5-1,17,TRBJ2-2,-
CASSVGTGNQETQYF,TGTGCCAGCAGCGTCGGGACAGGGAACCAAGAGACCCAGTACTTC,once,TRBV5-6,15,TRBJ2-5,TRBD1
CASSAHTLEGRETQYF,TGTGCCAGCAGCGCCCATACCCTGGAGGGGCGGGAGACCCAGTACTTC,-,TRBV9,16,TRBJ2-5,-
CASSWGPGNSPLHF,TGTGCCAGCAGTTGGGGGCCGGGTAATTCACCCCTCCACTTT,-,TRBV27,14,TRBJ1-6,-
CASSPGGAGMETQYF,TGTGCCAGCAGCCCCGGGGGGGCCGGGATGGAGACCCAGTACTTC,-,TRBV7-2,15,TRBJ2-5,TRBD2
CASGLPLGLAGIFDEQFF,TGTGCTAGTGGTTTGCCCCTCGGACTAGCGGGGATTTTTGATGAGCAGTTCTTC,-,TRBV12-5,18,TRBJ2-1,TRBD2
CASSLALAGGQETQYF,TGTGCCAGCAGCTTAGCGCTAGCGGGGGGTCAAGAGACCCAGTACTTC,-,TRBV7-2,16,TRBJ2-5,TRBD2
CASSLIPGQGNSPLHF,TGTGCCAGCAGCCTTATTCCGGGACAGGGGAATTCACCCCTCCACTTT,-,TRBV11-2,16,TRBJ1-6,TRBD1
CASSHTGFGDTEAFF,TGTGCCAGCAGCCATACAGGGTTCGGGGACACTGAAGCTTTCTTT,-,TRBV7-3,15,TRBJ1-1,-
CASRDSGWYNEQFF,TGTGCCAGCAGAGATAGCGGTTGGTACAATGAGCAGTTCTTC,-,TRBV6-5,14,TRBJ2-1,-
CASSPRSGSLYGYTF,TGTGCCAGCAGTCCCCGCTCCGGTTCGCTCTATGGCTACACCTTC,-,TRBV6-5,15,TRBJ1-2,-
CASSYYRGYNEQFF,TGTGCCAGCAGTTACTACAGGGGCTACAATGAGCAGTTCTTC,-,TRBV6-2/TRBV6-3,14,TRBJ2-1,TRBD1
CASSPQGGRLNTEAFF,TGTGCCAGCTCACCACAGGGAGGGAGGCTTAACACTGAAGCTTTCTTT,few,TRBV18,16,TRBJ1-1,-
CASSPTGKNTEAFF,TGTGCCAGCAGTCCCACAGGGAAGAACACTGAAGCTTTCTTT,-,TRBV3-1/TRBV3-2,14,TRBJ1-1,-
CASSLGGGGGQPQHF,TGTGCCAGCAGCTTAGGAGGGGGTGGGGGTCAGCCCCAGCATTTT,-,TRBV7-6,15,TRBJ1-5,-
CASSLDPGTLGGYTF,TGTGCCAGCAGCTTAGACCCCGGGACACTTGGTGGCTACACCTTC,-,TRBV11-2,15,TRBJ1-2,-
CASSLEGQGNQPQHF,TGCGCCAGCAGCTTGGAGGGACAGGGTAATCAGCCCCAGCATTTT,-,TRBV5-1,15,TRBJ1-5,TRBD1
CASSHGDKSSYEQYF,TGCGCCAGCAGCCACGGGGATAAGAGCTCCTACGAGCAGTACTTC,-,TRBV4-1,15,TRBJ2-7,-
CASSDTGTGEYGYTF,TGTGCCAGTAGTGACACCGGGACGGGAGAATATGGCTACACCTTC,-,TRBV19,15,TRBJ1-2,-